This passage covers 10 T cell receptor beta chains from one sample sequenced in a study of cytomegalovirus exposure and HLA in healthy donors. Vbeta (60) and Jbeta (13) primers were used in the PCR. Using immunoSEQ multiplex PCR, the repertoire was profiled, and TCRdb retains in-frame clones only, with some absent. Seen here are 100,000 to 150,000 clones, 65% to 85% observed once, and the top ten hold 15% to 20%. The specimen was PBMCs. The receptors were sampled from a man aged 45-65 years in good health and CMV-seropositive.

The V and J genes are TRBV19 and TRBJ1-5; the D is unclear. The V end was cut by 3 bases, the J end by 5 bases, with 8 bases between. This CDR3 comprises 13 residues. Germline V gives CDR1 LNHDA, CDR2 SQIVND (reference sequence). The CDR3 sequence: CASSIRVDQPQHF. CDR3 DNA sequence: TGTGCCAGTAGTATCCGGGTCGATCAGCCCCAGCATTTT.

The V and J genes are TRBV5-1 and TRBJ2-1; 11 bases agree with TRBD2. The CDR3 is 16 amino acids. Germline values: CDR1 SGHRS, CDR2 YFSETQ. The trim removed 0 bases at V and 4 bases at J, leaving 3 bases unmatched. CDR3 loop: CASSLAGTSGYNEQFF. The CDR3 nucleotides read TGCGCCAGCAGCTTGGCAGGGACTAGCGGATACAATGAGCAGTTCTTC.

This clone showed up just a few times. The rearrangement joins TRBV7-9 to TRBJ2-7, with unresolved D. The CDR3 has 13 residues. V dropped 1 base and J dropped 3 bases, with 7 bases sitting between them. Germline CDR1 SEHNR, CDR2 FQNEAQ (reference sequence). Here the CDR3 DNA reads TGTGCCAGCAGCTTAGTTCAGAACTACGAGCAGTACTTC. Its protein is CASSLVQNYEQYF.

The rearrangement uses TRBV2 and TRBJ2-6; 8 nucleotides agree with TRBD2. CDR1 is SNHLY, CDR2 FYNNEI, per germline. The CDR3 has 13 residues. V lost 11 bases and J lost 4; bases outside the gene matches: 4. The CDR3 reads CASGGTGANVLTF. The DNA for the CDR3 is TGTGCCTCGGGGGGGACGGGGGCCAACGTCCTGACTTTC.

The V gene is TRBV5-1, the J gene TRBJ2-7; possibly TRBD1 for D (6 bases). V was clipped by 2 bases and J by 6 bases, with 9 bases between them. Germline CDR1 is SGHRS and CDR2 is YFSETQ. This CDR3 is 12 amino acids long. DNA of the CDR3: TGCGCCAGCAGCTTTACAGGGAGCGAGCAGTACTTC. Translated: CASSFTGSEQYF.

J is TRBJ1-6 and V is TRBV7-9; perhaps TRBD1 as D (6 bases). Trimming left V 4 bases short and J 10 bases short, with 20 bases between. CDR3 length equals 16 residues. Germline V gene sequence: CDR1 SEHNR, CDR2 FQNEAQ (reference sequence). The CDR3 here is CASSSDQLIQGSPLHF. The CDR3 region has the DNA TGTGCCAGCAGCTCCGACCAACTGATTCAGGGGTCACCCCTCCACTTT.

V usage is TRBV15 and J usage is TRBJ2-7; 7 nucleotides align to TRBD1. Germline CDR1 LNHNV, CDR2 YYDKDF (reference sequence). The CDR3 extends over 17 amino acids. J lost 1 base, V lost 1 base, and 10 bases had no gene match. CDR3 sequence: CATSRALTGQYSYEQYF. CDR3 nucleotides: TGTGCCACCAGCAGAGCCCTCACGGGACAGTATTCCTACGAGCAGTACTTC.

V is TRBV5-1 and J is TRBJ1-1; maybe TRBD1 (5 bases). V shed 4 bases and J shed 0 bases, with 16 bases lying between them. The germline gives CDR1 SGHRS, CDR2 YFSETQ. This CDR3 has 16 amino acids. The CDR3 DNA sequence: TGCGCCAGCAGCCTTCTCCCGAGCAGGGTGAACACTGAAGCTTTCTTT. Amino acid sequence: CASSLLPSRVNTEAFF.

This clone was seen only a few times. The chain links TRBV15 to TRBJ1-2; possible D gene TRBD1, 6 bases. The CDR3 is made up of 15 amino acids. With 0 bases removed from V and 6 bases from J, the gap between germline ends came to 14 bases. Germline V gene lookup returns CDR1 LNHNV and CDR2 YYDKDF (reference sequence). The CDR3 DNA reads as TGTGCCACCAGCAGAGACTTTAGGGACATCCATGGCTACACCTTC. It codes for CATSRDFRDIHGYTF. Full variable domain (outside the CDR3, taken from reference TRBV15 and TRBJ1-2): DAMVIQNPRYQVTQFGKPVTLSCSQTLNHNVMYWYQQKSSQAPKLLFHYYDKDFNNEADTPDNFQSRRPNTSFCFLDIRSPGLGDTAMYLCATSRDFRDIHGYTFGSGTRLTVV.

DNA for the CDR3: TGTGCCAGCAGCTTGGTCGGGAACTATGGCTACACCTTC. Translating it yields CASSLVGNYGYTF. The V and J genes are TRBV5-5 and TRBJ1-2; D is unresolved. This CDR3 is built from 13 residues. V was clipped by 0 bases and J by 2 bases, with 5 bases between them. The V gene's germline CDR1 is SGHKS and CDR2 YYEKEE (reference sequence).